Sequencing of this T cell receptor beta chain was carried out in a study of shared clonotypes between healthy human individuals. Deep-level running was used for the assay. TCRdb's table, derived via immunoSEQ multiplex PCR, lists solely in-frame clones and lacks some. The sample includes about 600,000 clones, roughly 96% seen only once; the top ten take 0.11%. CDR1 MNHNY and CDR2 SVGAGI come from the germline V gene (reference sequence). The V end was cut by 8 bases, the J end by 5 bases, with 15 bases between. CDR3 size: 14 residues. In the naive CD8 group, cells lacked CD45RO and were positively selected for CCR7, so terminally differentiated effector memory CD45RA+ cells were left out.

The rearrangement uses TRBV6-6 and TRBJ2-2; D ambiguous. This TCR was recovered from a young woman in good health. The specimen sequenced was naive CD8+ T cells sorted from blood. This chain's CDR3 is CASGPYTSTGELFF. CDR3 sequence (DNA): TGTGCCAGCGGGCCGTATACATCGACCGGGGAGCTGTTTTTT.